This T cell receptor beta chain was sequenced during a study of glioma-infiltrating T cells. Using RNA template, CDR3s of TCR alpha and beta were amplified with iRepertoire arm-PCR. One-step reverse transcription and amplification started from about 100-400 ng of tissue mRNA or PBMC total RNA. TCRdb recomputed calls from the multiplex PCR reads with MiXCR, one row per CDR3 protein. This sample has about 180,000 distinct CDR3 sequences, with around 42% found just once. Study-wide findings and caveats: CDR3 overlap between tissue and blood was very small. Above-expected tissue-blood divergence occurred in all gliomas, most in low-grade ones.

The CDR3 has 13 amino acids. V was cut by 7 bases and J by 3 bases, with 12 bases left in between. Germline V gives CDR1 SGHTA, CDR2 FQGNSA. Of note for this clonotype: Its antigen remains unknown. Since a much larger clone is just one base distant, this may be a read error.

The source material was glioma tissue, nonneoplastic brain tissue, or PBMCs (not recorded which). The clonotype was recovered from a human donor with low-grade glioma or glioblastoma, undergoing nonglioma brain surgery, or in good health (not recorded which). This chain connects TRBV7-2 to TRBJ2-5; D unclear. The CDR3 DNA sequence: TGTGCCAGCACCCACACTCAAGAAGAGACCCAGTACTTC. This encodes CASTHTQEETQYF.